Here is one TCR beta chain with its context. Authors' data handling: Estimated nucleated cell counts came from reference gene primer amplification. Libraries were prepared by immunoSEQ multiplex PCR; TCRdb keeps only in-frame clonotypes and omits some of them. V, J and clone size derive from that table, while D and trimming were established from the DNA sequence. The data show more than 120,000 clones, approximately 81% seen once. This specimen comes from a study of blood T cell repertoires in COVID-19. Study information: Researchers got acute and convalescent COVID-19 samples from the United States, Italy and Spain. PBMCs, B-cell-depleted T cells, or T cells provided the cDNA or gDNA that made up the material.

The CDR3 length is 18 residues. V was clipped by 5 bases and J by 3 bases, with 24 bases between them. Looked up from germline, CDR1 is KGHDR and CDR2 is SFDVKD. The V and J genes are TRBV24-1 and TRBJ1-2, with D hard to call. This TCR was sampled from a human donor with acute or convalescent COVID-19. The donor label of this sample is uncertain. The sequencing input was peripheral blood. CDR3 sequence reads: CATSASGWDVREDYGYTF. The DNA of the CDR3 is TGTGCCACCAGTGCATCAGGATGGGATGTTCGGGAGGACTATGGCTACACCTTC.